The 25 T cell receptor beta chains below all came from one sample that was sequenced in a study of shared clonotypes between healthy human individuals. Sequencing used immunoSEQ multiplex PCR; TCRdb keeps in-frame clones, though not all of them. The top ten hold about 0.13% of the sample, which has 2.5 million or so clones, 85% to 95% seen once. The sequencing sample was made of naive CD4+ T cells sorted from blood. The subset denotes: CD45RA+ positively selected. These receptors were obtained from a man aged 18 to 35 in good health.

The V gene is TRBV4-1, the J gene TRBJ1-4; no firm D call. The CDR3 is 15 amino acids. CDR1 MGHRA and CDR2 YSYEKL come from the germline V gene. Between the trimmed V and J ends, which lost 1 base and 3 bases, there was a span of 9 bases. CDR3 nucleotide sequence: TGCGCCAGCAGCCAAGTTCTTAAGCCTAATGAAAAACTGTTTTTT. Protein product: CASSQVLKPNEKLFF.

The chain links TRBV30 to TRBJ1-5; TRBD1 is a possible D gene (5 bases). Germline V gene lookup returns CDR1 GTSNPN and CDR2 SVGIG (reference sequence). V lost 4 bases and J lost 2, with 15 bases in between. The CDR3 is 15 amino acids. CDR3 loop: CAWNEGWVGNQPQHF. DNA of the CDR3: TGTGCCTGGAATGAGGGGTGGGTTGGCAATCAGCCCCAGCATTTT. Full variable domain (rest looked up from reference TRBV30 and TRBJ1-5): SQTIHQWPATLVQPVGSPLSLECTVEGTSNPNLYWYRQAAGRGLQLLFYSVGIGQISSEVPQNLSASRPQDRQFILSSKKLLLSDSGFYLCAWNEGWVGNQPQHFGDGTRLSIL.

The chain has TRBV11-2 and TRBJ2-1, with 14 bases fitting TRBD2. The CDR3 runs 17 residues. Germline lookup yields CDR1 SGHAT and CDR2 FQNNGV. Trimming at V came to 5 bases and at J to 1 base, leaving 4 bases not matched to a gene. The CDR3 here is CASSEGLAGASYNEQFF. The CDR3 DNA is TGTGCCAGCAGCGAGGGACTAGCGGGAGCATCCTACAATGAGCAGTTCTTC.

This clone was detected only once. This chain uses TRBV9 with TRBJ1-3; D is ambiguous. The CDR3 is made up of 19 amino acids. Trimming removed 0 bases at V and 0 bases at J, with 19 bases between. CDR1 and CDR2 (germline): SGDLS, YYNGEE. CDR3 sequence (DNA): TGTGCCAGCAGCGTAGGAACGGGCCAAGTCGGGTACTCTGGAAACACCATATATTTT. Amino acid sequence: CASSVGTGQVGYSGNTIYF.

The chain carries TRBV4-1 and TRBJ2-7; D gene uncertain. Germline lookup yields CDR1 MGHRA and CDR2 YSYEKL. The CDR3 consists of 11 residues. V lost 3 bases and J lost 6, with 6 bases in between. The CDR3 spells CASSQRTEQYF. DNA of the CDR3: TGCGCCAGCAGCCAGAGGACCGAGCAGTACTTC.

The chain has TRBV28 and TRBJ1-2, with 8 bases matching TRBD1. The J segment lost 6 bases and the V segment lost 3 bases, leaving 6 bases of the junction unmatched. The CDR3 spans 14 residues. Germline CDR1 reads MDHEN; CDR2 reads SYDVKM. The CDR3 nucleotides read TGTGCCAGCAGTTTTCGGCAGGGGGCGGATGGCTACACCTTC. It yields the protein CASSFRQGADGYTF.

V and J are TRBV9 and TRBJ2-5, with 11 positions matching TRBD1. Germline-derived CDR1 and CDR2 are SGDLS and YYNGEE. The CDR3 is 16 residues long. Losses at the gene ends were 4 bases for V and 5 bases for J; bases not matched to a gene: 10. The CDR3: CASSPWVGTGGETQYF. The CDR3 bases are TGTGCCAGCAGCCCCTGGGTAGGGACAGGGGGGGAGACCCAGTACTTC.

The rearrangement links TRBV6-1 to TRBJ1-2; TRBD1 matches 9 bases. Trimming cost V 4 bases and J 3 bases; bases outside gene matches: 9. Germline lookup yields CDR1 MNHNS and CDR2 SASEGT. CDR3 length: 16 residues. The CDR3 spells CASSGQGQGKYYGYTF. Here the CDR3 DNA reads TGTGCCAGCAGTGGACAGGGACAGGGAAAATACTATGGCTACACCTTC.

The chain employs TRBV6-6 and TRBJ2-7; TRBD1 or TRBD2 may be the D gene (5 bases each). Looked up from germline, CDR1 is MNHNY and CDR2 is SVGAGI (reference sequence). Trimming shortened V by 2 bases and J by 7 bases, and 12 bases separated the two germline ends. The CDR3 loop spans 13 amino acids. The CDR3 nucleotides are TGTGCCAGCAGTTACCCGACAGCGGAGGAGCAGTACTTC. Its translation is CASSYPTAEEQYF.

The rearrangement joins TRBV5-5 to TRBJ2-5, with 7 bases aligning to TRBD1. V shed 4 bases and J 3 bases; nucleotides not matched to a gene: 3. Germline-derived CDR1 and CDR2 are SGHKS and YYEKEE (reference sequence). The CDR3 loop spans 13 amino acids. CDR3 sequence: CASSRDRKETQYF. The CDR3 DNA reads TGTGCCAGCAGCCGGGACAGAAAAGAGACCCAGTACTTC.

This chain links TRBV7-9 with TRBJ1-2; 8 bases match TRBD1. J gave up 3 bases and V 5 bases, and 11 bases lay outside the gene matches. The CDR3 covers 16 residues. CDR1 and CDR2 from the germline V gene are SEHNR and FQNEAQ (reference sequence). The CDR3 DNA is TGTGCCAGCAGCCCCGGAACGGACAGGGCCGACTATGGCTACACCTTC. This translates into CASSPGTDRADYGYTF.

The CDR3 loop is CASSERQGRNEQFF. DNA for the CDR3: TGCGCCAGCAGTGAACGACAGGGAAGGAATGAGCAGTTCTTC. The rearrangement links TRBV10-1 to TRBJ2-1; 7 nucleotides match TRBD1. There are 14 residues in the CDR3. Trimming took 3 bases from V and 7 from J; bases not matched to a gene: 6. CDR1 WNHNN and CDR2 SYGVQD come from the germline V gene (reference sequence).

This rearrangement joins TRBV15 to TRBJ2-7; possible D gene TRBD1, 5 bases. CDR1 LNHNV and CDR2 YYDKDF come from the germline V gene (reference sequence). The CDR3 is 13 amino acids. Trimming took 2 bases from V and 2 from J, leaving 7 bases between them. The CDR3 protein is CATSRPTAYEQYF. The CDR3 DNA sequence: TGTGCCACCAGCAGACCGACAGCCTACGAGCAGTACTTC. The complete variable domain, with remaining parts taken from reference TRBV15 and TRBJ2-7, reads DAMVIQNPRYQVTQFGKPVTLSCSQTLNHNVMYWYQQKSSQAPKLLFHYYDKDFNNEADTPDNFQSRRPNTSFCFLDIRSPGLGDTAMYLCATSRPTAYEQYFGPGTRLTVT.

This chain links TRBV2 with TRBJ2-3; 11 nucleotides match TRBD2. The V gene end was trimmed by 6 bases and the J gene end by 2 bases; junction bases not matched to a gene: 4. Germline V gene lookup returns CDR1 SNHLY and CDR2 FYNNEI. This CDR3 spans 15 amino acids. The CDR3 DNA reads as TGTGCCAGCAGGGGGACTAGCGGACACACAGATACGCAGTATTTT. It specifies CASRGTSGHTDTQYF.

The chain couples TRBV25-1 to TRBJ1-1; D possibly corresponds to TRBD1 (5 bases). Germline V gene sequence: CDR1 MGHDK, CDR2 SYGVNS. V was shortened by 1 base and J by 8 bases, with 14 bases between the two germline ends. There are 14 residues in the CDR3. The CDR3: CASSESSGSREAFF. CDR3 nucleotide sequence: TGTGCCAGCAGTGAATCATCAGGGTCGAGGGAAGCTTTCTTT.

The chain couples TRBV5-1 to TRBJ1-2; D might be TRBD1 (5 bases). Germline V gives CDR1 SGHRS, CDR2 YFSETQ. CDR3 size: 18 residues. V dropped 0 bases and J dropped 1 base, with 19 bases sitting between them. In DNA form, the CDR3 reads TGCGCCAGCAGCTTGGCCCTCGGACAAGATAGTCGTAACTATGGCTACACCTTC. Translation: CASSLALGQDSRNYGYTF.

The chain employs TRBV18 and TRBJ1-4; D ambiguous. The CDR3 is made up of 15 amino acids. Trimming removed 2 bases at V and 4 bases at J, with 11 bases between. Germline CDR1 reads KGHSH; CDR2 reads LQKENI. The CDR3 region has the DNA TGTGCCAGCTCACCAAGGACGTCGGGTAATGAAAAACTGTTTTTT. This gives the protein CASSPRTSGNEKLFF.

The chain employs TRBV10-3 and TRBJ1-1; no clear D gene. Deletions cut 4 bases from V and 4 bases from J, with 10 bases between. CDR1 is ENHRY and CDR2 is SYGVKD in the germline V gene. CDR3 length equals 13 residues. The CDR3 here is CAISGGFPTEAFF. In nucleotides, the CDR3 is TGTGCCATCAGTGGTGGGTTCCCCACTGAAGCTTTCTTT.

The J gene is TRBJ1-1, the V gene TRBV30; D is perhaps TRBD1 (6 bases). The V gene lost 5 bases and the J gene lost 0 bases, with 10 bases spanning the gap. The CDR3 consists of 13 residues. The germline V gene has CDR1 GTSNPN and CDR2 SVGIG (reference sequence). The CDR3 protein is CAWETGVNTEAFF. The CDR3 bases are TGTGCCTGGGAGACAGGAGTGAACACTGAAGCTTTCTTT.

Comments on this clone: The sample has other DNA sequences that encode this CDR3 too. The chain is built from TRBV18 and TRBJ2-7, with TRBD1 matching over 7 bases. The CDR3 length is 14 residues. Germline lookup yields CDR1 KGHSH and CDR2 LQKENI. J lost 0 bases, V lost 3 bases, and 2 bases had no gene match. CDR3 in DNA: TGTGCCAGCTCACCCGGACAGGCCTCCTACGAGCAGTACTTC. Its protein is CASSPGQASYEQYF.

The chain uses TRBV5-1 and TRBJ1-2, with 7 bases that match TRBD1. Losses at the gene ends were 4 bases for V and 4 bases for J; bases not matched to a gene: 4. The CDR3 is 13 amino acids. Germline CDR1 SGHRS, CDR2 YFSETQ. As DNA, the CDR3 is TGCGCCAGCAGCGGAGACAGGGCCTATGGCTACACCTTC. Translation gives CASSGDRAYGYTF.

V gene TRBV2 combines with J gene TRBJ1-6, with D hard to call. Germline CDR1 is SNHLY and CDR2 is FYNNEI. The CDR3 totals 14 residues. V dropped 3 bases and J dropped 3 bases, with 6 bases sitting between them. For the CDR3, the DNA is TGTGCCAGCAGTGAGACGGACTATAATTCACCCCTCCACTTT. Translating gives CASSETDYNSPLHF.

The genes are TRBV12-2 and TRBJ1-3; TRBD1 reflects the table's D call only, with no check against the DNA. TRBV12-2 is tagged as a pseudogene. CDR3 length: 18 amino acids. CDR3 coding DNA: TGTGCAAGTCGCCCCGGACAGGGATGCTTGAGCTCTGGAAACACCATATATTTT. It codes for CASRPGQGCLSSGNTIYF.

The J gene is TRBJ1-1, the V gene TRBV6-5, with a possible D match to TRBD1 (5 bases). The germline V gene encodes CDR1 MNHEY and CDR2 SVGAGI. The CDR3 runs to 15 residues. V lost 4 bases, J lost 6 bases, and 18 bases lay in between. In nucleotides, the CDR3 is TGTGCCAGCAGTTCGGGGGGAACGAGGCGATCTGAAGCTTTCTTT. This codes for CASSSGGTRRSEAFF.

V is TRBV19 and J is TRBJ1-6; D is uncertain. In germline, CDR1 is LNHDA, CDR2 SQIVND (reference sequence). The V end lost 2 bases, the J end lost 8 bases, and 13 bases lay between the germline ends. CDR3 length: 15 residues. The CDR3 reads CASSISGQTDSPLHF. The CDR3 DNA sequence: TGTGCCAGTAGTATAAGTGGCCAAACGGATTCACCCCTCCACTTT.